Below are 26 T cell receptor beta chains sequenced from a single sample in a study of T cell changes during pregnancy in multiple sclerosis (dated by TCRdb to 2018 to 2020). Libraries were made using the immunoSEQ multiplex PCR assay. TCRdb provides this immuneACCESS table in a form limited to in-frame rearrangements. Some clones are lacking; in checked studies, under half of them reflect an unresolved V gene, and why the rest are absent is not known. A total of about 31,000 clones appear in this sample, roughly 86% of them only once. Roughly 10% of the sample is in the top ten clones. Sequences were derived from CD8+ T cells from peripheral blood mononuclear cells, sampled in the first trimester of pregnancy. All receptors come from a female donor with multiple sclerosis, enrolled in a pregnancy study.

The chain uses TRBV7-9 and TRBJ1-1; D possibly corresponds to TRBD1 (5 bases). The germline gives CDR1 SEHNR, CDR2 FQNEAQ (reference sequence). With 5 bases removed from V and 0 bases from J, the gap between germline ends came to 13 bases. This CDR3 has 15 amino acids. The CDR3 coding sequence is TGTGCCAGCAGCCTCCACTCAGGGCTGAACACTGAAGCTTTCTTT. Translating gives CASSLHSGLNTEAFF.

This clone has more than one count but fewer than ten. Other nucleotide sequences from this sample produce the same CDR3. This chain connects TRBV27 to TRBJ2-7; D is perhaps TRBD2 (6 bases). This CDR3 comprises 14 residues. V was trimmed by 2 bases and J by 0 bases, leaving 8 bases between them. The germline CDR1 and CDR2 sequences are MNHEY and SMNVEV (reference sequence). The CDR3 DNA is TGTGCCAGCAGTTTAGCGGGGTCCTCCTACGAGCAGTACTTC. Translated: CASSLAGSSYEQYF.

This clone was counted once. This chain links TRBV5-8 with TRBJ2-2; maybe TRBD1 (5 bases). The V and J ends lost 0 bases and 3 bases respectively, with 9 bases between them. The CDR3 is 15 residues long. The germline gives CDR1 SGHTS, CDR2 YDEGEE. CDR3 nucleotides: TGTGCCAGCAGCTTGGGGCAGGGCCACACCGGGGAGCTGTTTTTT. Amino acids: CASSLGQGHTGELFF.

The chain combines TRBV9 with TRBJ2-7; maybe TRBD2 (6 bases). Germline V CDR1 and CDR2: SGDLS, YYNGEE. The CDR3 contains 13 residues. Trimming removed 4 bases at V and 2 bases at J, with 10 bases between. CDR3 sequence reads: CASSRSGPYEQYF. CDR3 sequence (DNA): TGTGCCAGCAGCCGAAGCGGGCCCTACGAGCAGTACTTC.

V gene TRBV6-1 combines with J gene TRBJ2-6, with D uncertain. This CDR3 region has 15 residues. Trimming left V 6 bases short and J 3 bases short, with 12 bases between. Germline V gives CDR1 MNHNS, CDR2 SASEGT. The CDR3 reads CASREPRYGANVLTF. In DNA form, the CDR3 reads TGTGCCAGCAGGGAACCCCGGTATGGGGCCAACGTCCTGACTTTC.

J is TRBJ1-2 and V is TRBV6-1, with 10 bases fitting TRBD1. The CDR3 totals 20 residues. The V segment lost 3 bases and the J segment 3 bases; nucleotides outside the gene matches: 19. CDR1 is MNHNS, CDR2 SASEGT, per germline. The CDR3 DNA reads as TGTGCCAGCAGTGACGGGGGCTGGACAGGGGGTCTAGGGGCCGACTATGGCTACACCTTC. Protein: CASSDGGWTGGLGADYGYTF.

CDR3 in DNA: TGTGCCAGCAGTGAGGGGGACACGGATTTGGAGACCCAGTACTTC. Encoded protein: CASSEGDTDLETQYF. The chain joins TRBV6-1 to TRBJ2-5; weak D call: TRBD1 (6 bases). Trimming removed 3 bases from V and 5 bases from J, with 16 bases in between. The CDR3 contains 15 residues. Per the germline V gene, CDR1 is MNHNS and CDR2 is SASEGT.

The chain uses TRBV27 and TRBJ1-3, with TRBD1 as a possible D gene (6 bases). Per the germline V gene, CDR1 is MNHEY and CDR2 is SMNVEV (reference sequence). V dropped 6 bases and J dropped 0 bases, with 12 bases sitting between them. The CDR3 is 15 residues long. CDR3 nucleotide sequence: TGTGCCAGCAGATCAGGACAGTTCTCTGGAAACACCATATATTTT. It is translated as CASRSGQFSGNTIYF.

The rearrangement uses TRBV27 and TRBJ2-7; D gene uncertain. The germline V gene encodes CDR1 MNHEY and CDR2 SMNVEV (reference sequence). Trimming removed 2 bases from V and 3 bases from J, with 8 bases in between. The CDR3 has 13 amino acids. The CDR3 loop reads CASSLGKNYEQYF. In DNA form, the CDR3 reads TGTGCCAGCAGTTTAGGCAAGAACTACGAGCAGTACTTC.

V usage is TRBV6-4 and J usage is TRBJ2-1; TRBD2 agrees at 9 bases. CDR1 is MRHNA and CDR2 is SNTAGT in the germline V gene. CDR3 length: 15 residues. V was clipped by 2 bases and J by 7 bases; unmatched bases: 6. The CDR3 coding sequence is TGTGCCAGCAGTGACGTGGCGGGAGGGTTGAATGAGCAGTTCTTC. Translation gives CASSDVAGGLNEQFF.

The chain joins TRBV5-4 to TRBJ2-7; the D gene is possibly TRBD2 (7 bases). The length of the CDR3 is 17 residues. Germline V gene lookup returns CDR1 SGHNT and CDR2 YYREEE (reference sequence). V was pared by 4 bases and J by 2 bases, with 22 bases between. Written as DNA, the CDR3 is TGTGCCAGCAGCCCCGGTTATATACGGGGGGCGACCTACGAGCAGTACTTC. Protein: CASSPGYIRGATYEQYF.

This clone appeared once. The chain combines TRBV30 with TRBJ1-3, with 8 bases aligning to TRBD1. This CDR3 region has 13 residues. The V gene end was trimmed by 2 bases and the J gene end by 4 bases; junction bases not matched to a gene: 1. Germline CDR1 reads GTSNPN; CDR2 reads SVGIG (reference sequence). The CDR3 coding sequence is TGTGCCTGGAGTCAGGGGGCGGGAAACACCATATATTTT. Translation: CAWSQGAGNTIYF.

DNA for the CDR3: TGTGCCAGCAGCAAAGCACGGGATTGGTACGAGCAGTACTTC. Protein: CASSKARDWYEQYF. The chain combines TRBV21-1 with TRBJ2-7; the table's D call, TRBD2, was not checked against the DNA. TRBV21-1 is tagged as a pseudogene. CDR3 length equals 14 residues.

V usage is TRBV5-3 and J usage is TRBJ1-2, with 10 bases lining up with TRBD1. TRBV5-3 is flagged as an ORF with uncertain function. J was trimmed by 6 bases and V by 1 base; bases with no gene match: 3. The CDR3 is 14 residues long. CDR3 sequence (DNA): TGTGCCAGAAGCTTGAGAGGGACAGGGGATGGCTACACCTTC. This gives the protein CARSLRGTGDGYTF.

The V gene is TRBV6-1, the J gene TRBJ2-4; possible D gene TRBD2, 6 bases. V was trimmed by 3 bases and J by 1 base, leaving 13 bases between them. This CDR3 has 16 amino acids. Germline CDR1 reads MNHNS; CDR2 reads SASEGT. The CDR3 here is CASSDVAGLAKNIQYF. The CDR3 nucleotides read TGTGCCAGCAGTGACGTGGCGGGGCTTGCCAAAAACATTCAGTACTTC.

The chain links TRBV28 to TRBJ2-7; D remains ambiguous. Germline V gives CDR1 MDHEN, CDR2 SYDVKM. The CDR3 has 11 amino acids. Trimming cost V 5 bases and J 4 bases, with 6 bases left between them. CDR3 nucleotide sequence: TGTGCCAGCAGTGTAGCTTACGAGCAGTACTTC. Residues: CASSVAYEQYF.

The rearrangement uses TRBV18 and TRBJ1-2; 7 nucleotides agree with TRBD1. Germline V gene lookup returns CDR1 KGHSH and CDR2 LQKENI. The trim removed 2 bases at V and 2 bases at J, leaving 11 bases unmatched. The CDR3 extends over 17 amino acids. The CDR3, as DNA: TGTGCCAGCTCACCAAGGGGAGAGGAAGGGGGCAACTATGGCTACACCTTC. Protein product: CASSPRGEEGGNYGYTF.

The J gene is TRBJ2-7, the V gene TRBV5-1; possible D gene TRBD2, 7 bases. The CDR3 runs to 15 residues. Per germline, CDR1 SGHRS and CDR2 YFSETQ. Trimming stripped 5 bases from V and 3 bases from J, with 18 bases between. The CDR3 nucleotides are TGCGCCAGCAGTGAGGAGGGGGGGGCGATCTACGAGCAGTACTTC. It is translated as CASSEEGGAIYEQYF. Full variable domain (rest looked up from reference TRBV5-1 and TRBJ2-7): KAGVTQTPRYLIKTRGQQVTLSCSPISGHRSVSWYQQTPGQGLQFLFEYFSETQRNKGNFPGRFSGRQFSNSRSEMNVSTLELGDSALYLCASSEEGGAIYEQYFGPGTRLTVT.

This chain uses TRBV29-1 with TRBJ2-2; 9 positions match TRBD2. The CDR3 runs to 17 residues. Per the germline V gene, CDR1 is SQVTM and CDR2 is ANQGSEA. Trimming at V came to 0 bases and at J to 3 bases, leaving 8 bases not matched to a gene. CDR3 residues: CSVEDEIAGEYTGELFF. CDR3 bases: TGCAGCGTTGAAGACGAGATAGCGGGAGAGTACACCGGGGAGCTGTTTTTT.

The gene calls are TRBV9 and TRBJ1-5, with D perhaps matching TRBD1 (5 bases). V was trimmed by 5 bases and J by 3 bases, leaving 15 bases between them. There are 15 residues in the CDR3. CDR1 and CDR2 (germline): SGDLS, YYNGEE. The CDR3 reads CASSPGGLDNQPQHF. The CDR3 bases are TGTGCCAGCAGTCCGGGGGGTCTCGACAATCAGCCCCAGCATTTT. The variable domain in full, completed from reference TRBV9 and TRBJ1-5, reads DSGVTQTPKHLITATGQRVTLRCSPRSGDLSVYWYQQSLDQGLQFLIQYYNGEERAKGNILERFSAQQFPDLHSELNLSSLELGDSALYFCASSPGGLDNQPQHFGDGTRLSIL.

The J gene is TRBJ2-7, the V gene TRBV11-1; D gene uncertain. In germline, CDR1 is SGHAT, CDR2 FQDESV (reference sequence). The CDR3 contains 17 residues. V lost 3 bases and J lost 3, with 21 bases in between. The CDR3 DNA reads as TGTGCCAGCAGCTTCACCTCTGGCCCCGGAGCCGACTACGAGCAGTACTTC. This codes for CASSFTSGPGADYEQYF.

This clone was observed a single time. The CDR3 sequence: CASSEGHVNEKLFF. CDR3 coding DNA: TGTGCCAGCAGTGAGGGCCACGTTAATGAAAAACTGTTTTTT. This chain joins TRBV2 and TRBJ1-4; D uncertain. This CDR3 spans 14 amino acids. Trimming shortened V by 3 bases and J by 4 bases, and 9 bases separated the two germline ends. Germline CDR1 and CDR2: SNHLY and FYNNEI. Full variable domain (outside the CDR3, taken from reference TRBV2 and TRBJ1-4): EPEVTQTPSHQVTQMGQEVILRCVPISNHLYFYWYRQILGQKVEFLVSFYNNEISEKSEIFDDQFSVERPDGSNFTLKIRSTKLEDSAMYFCASSEGHVNEKLFFGSGTQLSVL.

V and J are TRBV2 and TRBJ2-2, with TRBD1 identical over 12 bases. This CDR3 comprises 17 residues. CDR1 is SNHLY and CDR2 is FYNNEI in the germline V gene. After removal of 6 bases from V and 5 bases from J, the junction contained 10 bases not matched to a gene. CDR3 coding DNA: TGTGCCAGCAGAGAGACTCCGGGACAGGGGGCAACCGGGGAGCTGTTTTTT. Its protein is CASRETPGQGATGELFF.

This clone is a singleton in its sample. The CDR3 reads CASESGLAYNEQFF. CDR3 nucleotide sequence: TGCGCCAGCGAATCGGGACTGGCTTACAATGAGCAGTTCTTC. The gene calls are TRBV5-1 and TRBJ2-1; a weak D match, TRBD2 (6 bases). Trimming removed 7 bases at V and 4 bases at J, with 15 bases between. Germline-derived CDR1 and CDR2 are SGHRS and YFSETQ. The CDR3 has 14 amino acids.

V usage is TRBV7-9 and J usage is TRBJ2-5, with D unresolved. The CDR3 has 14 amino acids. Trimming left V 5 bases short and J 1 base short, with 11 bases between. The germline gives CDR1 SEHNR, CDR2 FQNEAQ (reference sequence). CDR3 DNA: TGTGCCAGCAGCCGTAATAGCCTCCAAGAGACCCAGTACTTC. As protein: CASSRNSLQETQYF.

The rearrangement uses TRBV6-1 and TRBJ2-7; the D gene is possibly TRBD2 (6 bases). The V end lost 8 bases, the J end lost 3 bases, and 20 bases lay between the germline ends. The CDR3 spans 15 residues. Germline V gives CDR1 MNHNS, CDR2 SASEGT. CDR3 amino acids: CASGTVRDSNYEQYF. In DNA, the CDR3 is TGTGCCAGCGGAACGGTGAGGGACTCTAACTACGAGCAGTACTTC.